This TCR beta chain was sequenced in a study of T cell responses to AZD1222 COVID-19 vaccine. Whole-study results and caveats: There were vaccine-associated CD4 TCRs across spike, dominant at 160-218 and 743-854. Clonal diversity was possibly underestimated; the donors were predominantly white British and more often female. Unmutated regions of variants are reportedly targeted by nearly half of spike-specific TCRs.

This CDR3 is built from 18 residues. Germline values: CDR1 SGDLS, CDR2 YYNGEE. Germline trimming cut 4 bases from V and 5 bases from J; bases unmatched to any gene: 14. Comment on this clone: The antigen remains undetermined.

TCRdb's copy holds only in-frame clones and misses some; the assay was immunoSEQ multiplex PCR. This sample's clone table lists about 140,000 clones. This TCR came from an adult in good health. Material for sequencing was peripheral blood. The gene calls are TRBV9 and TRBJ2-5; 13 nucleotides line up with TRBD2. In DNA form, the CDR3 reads TGTGCCAGCAGCTATCGGACTAGCGGGGGCCTCCGGATGGAGACCCAGTACTTC. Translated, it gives CASSYRTSGGLRMETQYF. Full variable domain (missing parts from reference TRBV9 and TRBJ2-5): DSGVTQTPKHLITATGQRVTLRCSPRSGDLSVYWYQQSLDQGLQFLIQYYNGEERAKGNILERFSAQQFPDLHSELNLSSLELGDSALYFCASSYRTSGGLRMETQYFGPGTRLLVL.